This T cell receptor (beta chain) was sequenced for a study of cytomegalovirus exposure and HLA in healthy donors. Germline V gene sequence: CDR1 GTSNPN, CDR2 SVGIG (reference sequence). Trimming cost V 4 bases and J 4 bases, with 13 bases left between them. This CDR3 region has 13 residues. A multiplex PCR was run with 60 Vbeta primers and 13 Jbeta primers. The protocol was immunoSEQ multiplex PCR, while the TCRdb copy is restricted to in-frame clones and leaves out a portion. The sample lists 100,000 or so clones; around 86% were seen once. Study results and limitations: Sequence variants that were highly shared formed a cluster that was likely a sequencing artifact. With high specificity and sensitivity, the classifier reportedly diagnosed cytomegalovirus status. In a later analysis, V- and J-gene trimming of beta chains associated with a DCLRE1C missense variant, replicated independently.

With regard to this clone: Its antigen is not known.

The clonotype was recovered from a man younger than 45 in good health and CMV-seropositive. The rearrangement links TRBV30 to TRBJ1-1; tentatively, D is TRBD1 (5 bases). Sequences were obtained from PBMCs. CDR3 bases: TGTGCCTGGACAGGGCAGGTGGGCACTGAAGCTTTCTTT. Encoded protein: CAWTGQVGTEAFF.